The clone carrying this TCR beta chain was observed at least ten times. Its cognate antigen is unknown. This specimen belongs to a study of T cells in Graves' hyperthyroidism and ophthalmopathy. Points from the study as a whole: Among clonotypes expanded in thyroid above 0.001, most were also found in blood.

Amplification of TCR beta CDR3 regions used RNA as the template. The TCR CDR3 was amplified in a first-round RT-PCR using the HTBI primer set. Each CDR3 protein is one row after TCRdb ran MiXCR on the multiplex PCR reads. The sample lists 150,000 to 200,000 distinct CDR3 sequences, about 9.4% occurring once. Per the germline V gene, CDR1 is DFQATT and CDR2 is SNEGSKA (reference sequence). Trimming took 4 bases from V and 1 from J, leaving 11 bases between them. CDR3 length: 13 residues. Hyperthyroidism, newly diagnosed and lasting under 2 months, affected patients aged 18 to 65. Any patient presenting with uncontrolled infection, other autoimmune disease, pregnancy or lactation was left out. Clinicians diagnosed patients from clinical symptoms, serum thyroxine and TRAb, thyroid ultrasound and orbital computed tomography.

This sequence was found in a young woman with Graves' hyperthyroidism that later progressed to Graves' ophthalmopathy. The chain links TRBV20-1 to TRBJ2-7; D may be TRBD2 (5 bases). The sequenced sample consisted of blood. The CDR3 DNA is TGCAGTGCTAACTCGGGGAAATCCTACGAGCAGTACTTC. Its protein product is CSANSGKSYEQYF.